This paragraph reports one T cell receptor (beta chain). Primers: 60 Vbeta forward and 13 Jbeta reverse. The protocol was immunoSEQ multiplex PCR, while the TCRdb copy is restricted to in-frame clones and leaves out a portion. The repertoire holds roughly 130,000 clones, about 78% seen once, with about 2.6% in the top ten. This entry belongs to a study of cytomegalovirus exposure and HLA in healthy donors. Overall study context: Earlier findings included more than 95 million unique TCR beta sequences obtained from about 179 million T cells.

This TCR was recovered from a human donor in good health. The material sequenced was PBMCs.

The CDR3 DNA reads as TGTGCCAGCAGTGGACCCGGGACTAGCGGGAGACCAGACCACGAGCAGTACTTC. This encodes CASSGPGTSGRPDHEQYF. V usage is TRBV28 and J usage is TRBJ2-7, with 14 positions matching TRBD2. The CDR3 has 18 residues. Germline CDR1 reads MDHEN; CDR2 reads SYDVKM. Losses at the gene ends were 5 bases for V and 5 bases for J; bases not matched to a gene: 14.